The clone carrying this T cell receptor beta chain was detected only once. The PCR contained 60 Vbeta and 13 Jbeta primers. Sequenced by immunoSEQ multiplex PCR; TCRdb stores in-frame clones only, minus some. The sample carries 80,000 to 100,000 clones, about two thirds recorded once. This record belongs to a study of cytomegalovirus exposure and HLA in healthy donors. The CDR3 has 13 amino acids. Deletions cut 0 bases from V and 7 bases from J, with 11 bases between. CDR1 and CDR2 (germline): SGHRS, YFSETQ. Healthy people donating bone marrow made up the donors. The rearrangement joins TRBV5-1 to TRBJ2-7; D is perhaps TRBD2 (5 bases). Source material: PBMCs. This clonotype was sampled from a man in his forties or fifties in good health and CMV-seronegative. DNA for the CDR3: TGCGCCAGCAGCTTGGTTTCGGGGAAAGAGCAGTACTTC. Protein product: CASSLVSGKEQYF.